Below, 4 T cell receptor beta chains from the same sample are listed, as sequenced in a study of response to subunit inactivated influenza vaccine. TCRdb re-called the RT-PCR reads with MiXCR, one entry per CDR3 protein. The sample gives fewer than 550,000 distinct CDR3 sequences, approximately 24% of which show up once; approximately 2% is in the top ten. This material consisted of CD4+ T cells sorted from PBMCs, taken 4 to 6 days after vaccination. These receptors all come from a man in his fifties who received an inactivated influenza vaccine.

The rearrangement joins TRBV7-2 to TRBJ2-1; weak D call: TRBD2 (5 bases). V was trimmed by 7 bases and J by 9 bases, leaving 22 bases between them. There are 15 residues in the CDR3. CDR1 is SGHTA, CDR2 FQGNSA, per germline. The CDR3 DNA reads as TGTGCCAGCACCGAGACGCTCTATAGCGCTCTTGAGCAGTTCTTC. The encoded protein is CASTETLYSALEQFF.

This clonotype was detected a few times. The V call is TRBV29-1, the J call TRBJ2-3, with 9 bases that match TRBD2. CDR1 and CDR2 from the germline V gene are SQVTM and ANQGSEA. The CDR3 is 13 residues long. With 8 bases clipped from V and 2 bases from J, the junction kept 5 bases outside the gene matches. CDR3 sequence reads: CSLSGRNTDTQYF. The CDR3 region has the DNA TGCAGCCTTAGCGGGAGAAACACAGATACGCAGTATTTT.

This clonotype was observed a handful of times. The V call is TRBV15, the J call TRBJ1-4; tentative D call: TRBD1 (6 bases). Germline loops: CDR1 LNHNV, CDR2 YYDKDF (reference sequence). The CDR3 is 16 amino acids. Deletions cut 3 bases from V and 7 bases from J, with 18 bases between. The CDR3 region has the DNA TGTGCCACCAGCAGCGGCATATCGGGGGCTGGTGAAAAACTGTTTTTT. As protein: CATSSGISGAGEKLFF.

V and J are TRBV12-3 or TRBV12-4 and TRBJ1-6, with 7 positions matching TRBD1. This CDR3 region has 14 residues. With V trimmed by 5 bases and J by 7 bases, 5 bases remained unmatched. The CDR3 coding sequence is TGTGCCAGCAGTAAGGGACAGCAAAATTCACCCCTCCACTTT. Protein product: CASSKGQQNSPLHF.